A selection of T cell receptor beta chains follows, all from one sample in a study of T cell repertoires in cytomegalovirus infection. Via MiXCR, TCRdb re-called the reads, giving one row per CDR3 protein. The sample consists of fewer than 300,000 distinct CDR3 sequences, about 23% of them appearing once. Sequencing used PBMCs. The receptors derive from a human donor in good health (CMV status not recorded). Some clones in this sample may be carry-over from other donors' samples. Both conserved end residues are part of each CDR3. D genes are given only for firm matches. Clone size is given for some rows only: seen once, a few or many times, or a class if the clone is expanded.

TRBV3-1	NA	TRBD1	TRBJ2-1	CASSQTGGKVEQFF	TGTGCCAGCAGCCAAACAGGGGGCAAGGTTGAGCAGTTCTTC
TRBV20-1	NA	TRBD2	TRBJ2-1	CSAVSGGINNEQFF	TGCAGTGCCGTAAGCGGGGGAATTAACAATGAGCAGTTCTTC
TRBV11-2	NA	TRBD2	TRBJ2-7	CASSLDGGGEQYF	TGTGCCAGCAGCTTAGATGGCGGGGGCGAGCAGTACTTC
TRBV4-1	few	NA	TRBJ2-2	CASSRGRTGELFF	TGCGCCAGCAGCCGCGGGCGAACCGGGGAGCTGTTTTTT
TRBV7-2	many	NA	TRBJ2-3	CASSLRYKNPDTQYF	TGTGCCAGCAGCTTACGCTATAAGAACCCAGATACGCAGTATTTT
TRBV6-1	NA	NA	TRBJ1-3	CASSLIGGRRPGTIYF	TGTGCCAGCAGTCTAATAGGGGGACGTCGGCCAGGCACCATATATTTT
TRBV7-2	many	NA	TRBJ2-5	CASSLWGQETQYF	TGTGCCAGCAGCTTATGGGGTCAAGAGACCCAGTACTTC
TRBV12-3/TRBV12-4	few	NA	TRBJ1-2	CASSQVPINYGYTF	TGTGCCAGCAGTCAAGTTCCTATAAACTATGGCTACACCTTC
TRBV28	few	NA	TRBJ2-7	CASSPLRGPREQYF	TGTGCCAGCAGTCCCCTCCGGGGGCCTAGGGAGCAGTACTTC
TRBV6-1	few	TRBD1	TRBJ1-1	CASIGQGALAFF	TGTGCCAGCATCGGACAGGGGGCCTTGGCTTTCTTT
TRBV7-2	few	TRBD2	TRBJ2-1	CASSRTSGPYNEQFF	TGTGCCAGCAGCAGAACTAGCGGGCCCTACAATGAGCAGTTCTTC
TRBV30	NA	NA	TRBJ2-1	CAWSQGRVYVEQFF	TGTGCCTGGAGCCAAGGCCGGGTGTACGTTGAGCAGTTCTTC
TRBV7-2	many	TRBD2	TRBJ2-1	CASGPPGGGSYNEQFF	TGTGCCAGCGGCCCCCCGGGGGGAGGCTCCTACAATGAGCAGTTCTTC
TRBV11-3	NA	TRBD2	TRBJ2-3	CASSSAPGLAGGSTDTQYF	TGTGCCAGCAGCTCGGCGCCGGGACTAGCGGGAGGGAGCACAGATACGCAGTATTTT
TRBV7-9	many	NA	TRBJ2-2	CASSPMGNGELFF	TGTGCCAGCAGCCCAATGGGCAACGGGGAGCTGTTTTTT
TRBV5-1	NA	TRBD1	TRBJ2-3	CASSFQGDADTQYF	TGCGCCAGCAGCTTCCAGGGGGACGCAGATACGCAGTATTTT
TRBV6-5	NA	TRBD2	TRBJ2-4	CASSRLAGGPYNIQYF	TGTGCCAGCAGCCGACTAGCGGGGGGTCCTTACAACATTCAGTACTTC
TRBV29-1	few	NA	TRBJ1-1	CSVADGVEAFF	TGCAGCGTTGCGGACGGGGTTGAAGCTTTCTTT
TRBV6-6	NA	NA	TRBJ2-6	CASSYWGSGANVLTF	TGTGCCAGCAGTTACTGGGGCTCTGGGGCCAACGTCCTGACTTTC
TRBV20-1	NA	NA	TRBJ2-1	CSASILRNEQFF	TGCAGTGCTAGTATCCTGAGGAATGAGCAGTTCTTC
TRBV7-2	many	NA	TRBJ1-1	CASSLVYGTEAFF	TGTGCCAGCAGCTTAGTCTATGGCACTGAAGCTTTCTTT
TRBV20-1	NA	TRBD2	TRBJ2-7	CSAPTSGRPRNYEQYF	TGCAGTGCTCCGACTAGCGGGAGGCCGCGAAACTACGAGCAGTACTTC
TRBV5-5	few	NA	TRBJ2-7	CASSAETELTDPPYEQYF	TGTGCCAGCAGCGCCGAGACAGAGCTAACGGACCCCCCCTACGAGCAGTACTTC
TRBV2	NA	NA	TRBJ2-7	CASGGARISGEQYF	TGTGCCAGCGGGGGGGCCAGAATCTCGGGGGAGCAGTACTTC
TRBV7-2	many	NA	TRBJ2-7	CASSLLRTAAVQYF	TGTGCCAGCAGCTTATTGCGTACAGCCGCAGTGCAGTACTTC
TRBV2	few	NA	TRBJ2-3	CASRLGGGTDTQYF	TGTGCCAGCAGGCTCGGGGGAGGCACAGATACGCAGTATTTT
TRBV5-1	NA	NA	TRBJ1-1	CASSRHLNTEAFF	TGCGCCAGCAGCAGACACTTGAACACTGAAGCTTTCTTT
TRBV7-4	few	TRBD1	TRBJ2-1	CASSSRRPGGRVNYNEQFF	TGTGCCAGCAGCTCGCGACGTCCAGGGGGAAGGGTTAACTACAATGAGCAGTTCTTC
TRBV7-2	few	NA	TRBJ1-5	CASSLGIQGGRGNQPQHF	TGTGCCAGCAGCTTAGGCATACAGGGCGGTCGTGGCAATCAGCCCCAGCATTTT
TRBV6-5	few	NA	TRBJ1-2	CATADSYGYTF	TGTGCGACGGCGGATAGCTATGGCTACACCTTC
TRBV6-2/TRBV6-3	few	NA	TRBJ2-7	CASRRDRYSSYEQYF	TGTGCCAGCAGGCGGGACAGATACTCCTCCTACGAGCAGTACTTC
TRBV14	NA	TRBD1	TRBJ2-7	CASSPHDRAAYEQYF	TGTGCCAGCAGCCCCCACGACAGGGCAGCCTACGAGCAGTACTTC
TRBV7-6	few	TRBD2	TRBJ2-3	CASSRRLASADTQYF	TGTGCCAGCAGCCGAAGACTAGCCAGCGCAGATACGCAGTATTTT
TRBV6-1	NA	NA	TRBJ2-7	CASSQAVYEQYF	TGTGCCAGCAGTCAGGCCGTTTACGAGCAGTACTTC
TRBV7-2	few	NA	TRBJ1-5	CASSSGQGSANQPQHF	TGTGCCAGCAGCTCAGGGCAAGGGTCGGCCAATCAGCCCCAGCATTTT
TRBV6-2/TRBV6-3	many	NA	TRBJ2-1	CASSYLLNNNEQFF	TGTGCCAGCAGTTACTTGCTAAATAACAATGAGCAGTTCTTC
TRBV19	NA	NA	TRBJ2-5	CARWRDREETQYF	TGTGCCCGCTGGCGGGATAGGGAAGAGACCCAGTACTTC
TRBV7-8	many	TRBD2	TRBJ2-3	CASSEGTSFPDTQYF	TGTGCCAGCAGCGAGGGGACTAGCTTCCCAGATACGCAGTATTTT
TRBV7-6	few	NA	TRBJ2-1	CASSLAGAGQEFF	TGTGCCAGCAGCTTAGCTGGGGCAGGGCAGGAGTTCTTC
TRBV7-8	NA	NA	TRBJ2-7	CASSLLMVQGRLEQYF	TGTGCCAGCAGCTTATTAATGGTGCAGGGACGGTTGGAGCAGTACTTC
TRBV7-2	few	NA	TRBJ2-3	CASSFRSSQADTQYF	TGTGCCAGCAGCTTCCGATCCTCCCAAGCAGATACGCAGTATTTT
TRBV7-3	few	NA	TRBJ2-1	CASSTTQGVNEQFF	TGTGCCAGCAGCACAACACAGGGAGTGAATGAGCAGTTCTTC